The entry below describes one TCR beta chain. Its antigen remains unidentified. Libraries were prepared by immunoSEQ multiplex PCR; TCRdb keeps only in-frame clonotypes and omits some of them. The table records around 300,000 clones, approximately 86% of them present only once. Treatment of the sample: over 15 received Ad26.COV2.S at low or high dose, single or two shots; 5 received placebo; per-sample allocation not given. The samples date from day 63 after the first vaccine or placebo injection. The entry originates in a study of Ad26.COV2.S vaccination and SARS-CoV-2 variants. Study-level points and caveats: People given the vaccine had a wider spike-specific TCR breadth than placebo recipients did.

The CDR3 spans 16 residues. CDR1 SGHTA and CDR2 FQGNSA come from the germline V gene. The V segment lost 5 bases and the J segment 3 bases; nucleotides outside the gene matches: 5. The rearrangement joins TRBV7-2 to TRBJ2-3, with 13 bases identical to TRBD2. The receptor was isolated from a person between 18 and 60 years old who received the Ad26.COV2.S COVID-19 vaccine or a placebo. The sample consisted of peripheral blood, taken in a trial of Ad26.COV2.S vaccine versus placebo. CDR3 protein: CASSPRTSGRTDTQYF. Written as DNA, the CDR3 is TGTGCCAGCAGCCCCCGGACTAGCGGGAGAACAGATACGCAGTATTTT.